This is a list of T cell receptor beta chains from one sample in a study of cytomegalovirus exposure and HLA in healthy donors. Profiled with immunoSEQ multiplex PCR; TCRdb holds only in-frame clones, not every one. The sample carries a few hundred thousand clones, about four fifths recorded once. The sequenced sample was PBMCs. The source of these receptors is a man aged 25-45 years in good health and CMV-seronegative. The CDR3 runs from the conserved cysteine through the conserved F or W. A D gene is named only where the DNA matches it firmly. Only some rows state a clone size, as once, few, many or a class for expanded clones.

j_call v_call d_call clone_size cdr3_aa cdr3_nt
TRBJ1-6 TRBV5-1 TRBD1 - CASSLADRTNSPLHF TGCGCCAGCAGCTTGGCGGACAGGACCAATTCACCCCTCCACTTT
TRBJ2-7 TRBV29-1 TRBD1 - CSVEETTGGAPYEQYF TGCAGCGTTGAAGAGACGACAGGGGGCGCCCCCTACGAGCAGTACTTC
TRBJ2-7 TRBV5-1 - - CASSLGLASYEQYF TGCGCCAGCAGCTTGGGTCTAGCGTCCTACGAGCAGTACTTC
TRBJ2-1 TRBV27 TRBD1 - CASSSRGHSYNEQFF TGTGCCAGCAGTTCCAGGGGGCACTCCTACAATGAGCAGTTCTTC
TRBJ2-7 TRBV4-3 TRBD1 - CASSQELPTGHDEQYF TGCGCCAGCAGCCAAGAGCTACCGACAGGGCACGACGAGCAGTACTTC
TRBJ2-4 TRBV15 TRBD1 - CTTSRDRLAKNIQYF TGTACCACCAGCAGGGACAGGTTAGCCAAAAACATTCAGTACTTC
TRBJ2-3 TRBV29-1 - - CSVEASLGFDTQYF TGCAGCGTTGAGGCTAGCTTGGGTTTCGATACGCAGTATTTT
TRBJ2-3 TRBV4-3 - - CASSQDYSKSDTQYF TGCGCCAGCAGCCAAGACTATAGTAAATCAGATACGCAGTATTTT
TRBJ2-4 TRBV19 TRBD1 - CATLDRDKNIQYF TGTGCCACCTTGGACAGGGACAAAAACATTCAGTACTTC
TRBJ1-1 TRBV7-6 - - CASSLRGGTEAFF TGTGCCAGCAGCTTGAGAGGGGGCACTGAAGCTTTCTTT
TRBJ1-1 TRBV6-6 TRBD1 once CASSYQGAGTEAFF TGTGCCAGCAGTTACCAGGGGGCAGGAACTGAAGCTTTCTTT
TRBJ2-5 TRBV5-4 - - CASSLDGTPQETQYF TGTGCCAGCAGCTTGGACGGGACTCCGCAAGAGACCCAGTACTTC
TRBJ2-5 TRBV20-1 - - CSAGLQETQYF TGCAGTGCTGGACTACAAGAGACCCAGTACTTC
TRBJ2-3 TRBV18 - - CASSPAGDSVGRDTQYF TGTGCCAGCTCACCAGCAGGGGATAGCGTCGGTCGGGATACGCAGTATTTT
TRBJ1-4 TRBV7-2 TRBD1 few CASSLSGGEKLFF TGTGCCAGCAGCCTCTCAGGGGGAGAAAAACTGTTTTTT
TRBJ2-2 TRBV7-8 TRBD1 few CASSLGGTGLNSGELFF TGTGCCAGCAGCTTAGGGGGGACAGGGCTTAACTCCGGGGAGCTGTTTTTT
TRBJ2-2 TRBV4-3 - - CASSALSTDTGELFF TGCGCCAGCAGCGCACTGAGTACCGACACCGGGGAGCTGTTTTTT
TRBJ2-3 TRBV7-7 - - CASIAGTHHTDTQYF TGTGCTAGCATCGCAGGGACTCACCACACAGATACGCAGTATTTT
TRBJ2-7 TRBV5-6 - - CASSLPRGGPRPYEQYF TGTGCCAGCAGCTTGCCCCGAGGGGGACCGAGGCCCTACGAGCAGTACTTC
TRBJ1-3 TRBV7-3 - - CASSFIRRQGGNTIYF TGTGCCAGCAGCTTCATCCGGCGTCAGGGTGGAAACACCATATATTTT
TRBJ1-4 TRBV29-1 - - CSVRGGTNEKLFF TGCAGCGTTCGTGGGGGCACTAATGAAAAACTGTTTTTT
TRBJ2-7 TRBV29-1 TRBD1 once CSVRTGSSYEQYF TGCAGCGTTAGGACAGGCAGCTCCTACGAGCAGTACTTC
TRBJ2-5 TRBV7-8 - - CASSAVVQETQYF TGTGCCAGCAGCGCGGTAGTCCAAGAGACCCAGTACTTC
TRBJ2-7 TRBV7-9 - - CASSPWDNVREQYF TGTGCCAGCAGCCCCTGGGACAACGTTCGCGAGCAGTACTTC
TRBJ2-7 TRBV2 TRBD1 - CASTEWDREGQYF TGTGCCAGCACCGAATGGGACAGGGAGGGGCAGTACTTC
TRBJ2-2 TRBV7-8 TRBD2 once CASSLIQRGGTGELFF TGTGCCAGCAGCTTAATCCAGCGGGGGGGAACCGGGGAGCTGTTTTTT
TRBJ1-3 TRBV5-1 - - CASSGQGLSGNTIYF TGCGCCAGCAGTGGGCAGGGACTCTCTGGAAACACCATATATTTT
TRBJ1-1 TRBV20-1 - few CSALVNTEAFF TGCAGTGCTTTAGTGAACACTGAAGCTTTCTTT
TRBJ2-5 TRBV6-6 TRBD2 - CASSYGVAGFGETQYF TGTGCCAGCAGTTACGGGGTAGCGGGTTTCGGGGAGACCCAGTACTTC
TRBJ1-2 TRBV9 TRBD1 once CASSGGTRQGASKVNGYTF TGTGCCAGCAGCGGAGGAACCCGGCAGGGGGCGAGTAAAGTGAATGGCTACACCTTC
TRBJ2-7 TRBV27 - - CASSRQTGAYEQYF TGTGCCAGCAGCAGGCAGACAGGAGCTTACGAGCAGTACTTC
TRBJ2-1 TRBV5-1 TRBD2 - CASSLKRGGLSEQFF TGCGCCAGCAGCCTAAAGCGGGGGGGCCTGAGTGAGCAGTTCTTC
TRBJ2-3 TRBV9 TRBD1 - CASTPGGTPSTDTQYF TGTGCCAGTACCCCAGGGGGAACCCCTAGCACAGATACGCAGTATTTT
TRBJ2-5 TRBV4-1 TRBD1 once CASSQGTQGASETQYF TGCGCCAGCAGCCAAGGGACCCAGGGGGCTTCAGAGACCCAGTACTTC
TRBJ1-5 TRBV10-1 - - CASSGVGLSPSGQPQHF TGCGCCAGCAGTGGGGTGGGTCTTAGCCCTAGCGGTCAGCCCCAGCATTTT
TRBJ1-1 TRBV6-6 TRBD1 few CASSYAPGQENTEAFF TGTGCCAGCAGTTACGCCCCGGGACAGGAAAACACTGAAGCTTTCTTT
TRBJ2-7 TRBV5-1 - - CASSPREGVEQYF TGCGCCAGCAGTCCCCGAGAGGGGGTAGAGCAGTACTTC
TRBJ2-1 TRBV4-1 - - CASSQGGGGGYEQFF TGCGCCAGCAGCCAAGGAGGGGGGGGCGGCTATGAGCAGTTCTTC
TRBJ1-1 TRBV28 - - CASSLFKTGEANTEAFF TGTGCCAGCAGTTTATTCAAAACGGGGGAGGCGAACACTGAAGCTTTCTTT
TRBJ2-3 TRBV6-4 - - CASSENGADTQYF TGTGCCAGCAGTGAGAACGGAGCAGATACGCAGTATTTT
TRBJ1-6 TRBV5-1 TRBD1 once CASSLRTGGSYNSPLHF TGCGCCAGCAGCTTACGGACAGGGGGCTCCTATAATTCACCCCTCCACTTT
TRBJ2-1 TRBV12-5 - - CASGLVMGEGKGNEQFF TGTGCTAGTGGTTTGGTAATGGGCGAAGGGAAGGGGAATGAGCAGTTCTTC
TRBJ1-6 TRBV6-4 TRBD1 few CASSEQGKDSPLHF TGTGCCAGCAGTGAACAGGGGAAGGATTCACCCCTCCACTTT
TRBJ1-2 TRBV7-9 - - CASSFPGGAYGYTF TGTGCCAGCAGCTTCCCGGGGGGGGCCTATGGCTACACCTTC
TRBJ1-2 TRBV5-6 - - CASSSEQGSYGYTF TGTGCCAGCAGCAGTGAACAGGGATCCTATGGCTACACCTTC
TRBJ2-2 TRBV5-6 TRBD2 - CASSLAGLAGGRTGELFF TGTGCCAGCAGCTTGGCCGGACTAGCGGGGGGGCGCACCGGGGAGCTGTTTTTT
TRBJ2-5 TRBV25-1 TRBD1 - CASSDLSTGQGGQETQYF TGTGCCAGCAGTGACCTCTCAACGGGACAGGGTGGGCAAGAGACCCAGTACTTC
TRBJ1-1 TRBV20-1 - once CSATEATTFF TGCAGTGCTACGGAGGCGACGACTTTCTTT
TRBJ2-7 TRBV6-1 TRBD2 - CASSPPSGPSYEQYF TGTGCCAGCAGTCCCCCTAGCGGACCTTCCTACGAGCAGTACTTC
TRBJ2-1 TRBV10-3 - once CAISVSVLVDEQFF TGTGCCATCAGTGTTTCAGTTTTGGTGGATGAGCAGTTCTTC
TRBJ2-3 TRBV10-3 TRBD2 - CAISGGLGVDTQYF TGTGCCATCAGTGGGGGACTAGGGGTAGATACGCAGTATTTT
TRBJ2-5 TRBV19 - - CASSIVGGTQETQYF TGTGCCAGTAGTATAGTCGGGGGAACCCAAGAGACCCAGTACTTC
TRBJ1-2 TRBV27 - - CASRFSGGEDGYTF TGTGCCAGCAGATTTTCTGGGGGGGAGGATGGCTACACCTTC
TRBJ2-7 TRBV9 - - CASSSEGLYEQYF TGTGCCAGCAGCTCAGAGGGATTGTACGAGCAGTACTTC
TRBJ2-5 TRBV9 - - CASRRGIHETQYF TGTGCCAGCAGAAGGGGGATCCATGAGACCCAGTACTTC
TRBJ2-3 TRBV19 - - CASSPSLTDTQYF TGTGCCAGTAGCCCTAGCTTGACAGATACGCAGTATTTT
TRBJ2-3 TRBV7-3 - - CASSLTGSGQLTDTQYF TGTGCCAGCAGCTTAACGGGGAGCGGACAGCTCACAGATACGCAGTATTTT
TRBJ2-7 TRBV10-3 - - CAISESSLAYEQYF TGTGCCATCAGTGAGTCGAGTTTAGCCTACGAGCAGTACTTC
TRBJ1-6 TRBV7-9 TRBD1 - CASSAGQINSPLHF TGTGCCAGCAGCGCGGGACAGATCAATTCACCCCTCCACTTT
TRBJ2-5 TRBV7-8 TRBD2 - CASSLALAGGLYETQYF TGTGCCAGCAGCTTAGCGCTCGCGGGGGGGCTGTATGAGACCCAGTACTTC